The next 26 T cell receptor beta chains were all read from a single sample in a study of glioma-infiltrating T cells after dendritic cell vaccination. Repertoires were generated with immunoSEQ multiplex PCR, while TCRdb's copy carries only in-frame clones and drops some. The sample includes 75,000 to 85,000 clones, around 87% of them seen just once. Time point specified: after dendritic cell vaccination, including at tumor progression/relapse. The source was blood, collected after dendritic cell vaccination. The receptors stem from a human donor with glioblastoma.

The chain couples TRBV7-3 to TRBJ2-2; 8 bases line up with TRBD1. Germline V gene lookup returns CDR1 SGHTA and CDR2 FQGTGA. The CDR3 runs to 16 residues. After removal of 6 bases from V and 8 bases from J, the junction contained 14 bases not matched to a gene. This CDR3 reads CASSYSGTGGSGELFF. In nucleotides, the CDR3 is TGTGCCAGCAGTTACTCTGGGACAGGAGGATCGGGGGAGCTGTTTTTT.

This rearrangement joins TRBV5-1 to TRBJ2-2, with 13 bases aligning to TRBD2. Germline-derived CDR1 and CDR2 are SGHRS and YFSETQ. This CDR3 has 17 residues. The V segment lost 0 bases and the J segment 6 bases; nucleotides outside the gene matches: 5. For the CDR3, the DNA is TGCGCCAGCAGCTTGGGACTAGCGGGGGGATTGTCCGGGGAGCTGTTTTTT. It yields the protein CASSLGLAGGLSGELFF.

The chain carries TRBV9 and TRBJ2-7; 8 bases map to TRBD2. Germline CDR1 is SGDLS and CDR2 is YYNGEE. Losses at the gene ends were 4 bases for V and 0 bases for J; bases not matched to a gene: 9. The CDR3 is made up of 16 amino acids. This CDR3 reads CASSPRGAGGSYEQYF. The CDR3 nucleotides read TGTGCCAGCAGCCCCCGGGGCGCGGGGGGCTCCTACGAGCAGTACTTC.

V and J are TRBV29-1 and TRBJ1-2; a possible D gene is TRBD1 (5 bases). Germline V CDR1 and CDR2: SQVTM, ANQGSEA. The CDR3 is made up of 12 amino acids. Trimming stripped 4 bases from V and 6 bases from J, with 12 bases between. The CDR3 nucleotides read TGCAGCGTTGTGGGGGGGAGGAATGGCTACACCTTC. Translated, it gives CSVVGGRNGYTF.

The chain employs TRBV29-1 and TRBJ1-1, with a tentative D call TRBD1 (5 bases). This CDR3 is 11 amino acids long. The germline V gene encodes CDR1 SQVTM and CDR2 ANQGSEA. Trimming shortened V by 6 bases and J by 4 bases, and 9 bases separated the two germline ends. The CDR3 DNA follows: TGCAGCGTCCACGGGGGCACTGAAGCTTTCTTT. Residues: CSVHGGTEAFF.

This chain joins TRBV2 and TRBJ2-5; D is possibly TRBD2 (7 bases). There are 14 residues in the CDR3. From germline, CDR1 is SNHLY and CDR2 FYNNEI. V gave up 6 bases and J gave up 4 bases, with 15 bases separating them. The CDR3 region is CASRRGEGVETQYF. As DNA, the CDR3 is TGTGCCAGCAGGAGGGGGGAGGGTGTAGAGACCCAGTACTTC.

The chain is built from TRBV10-1 and TRBJ2-3, with D hard to call. This CDR3 spans 13 amino acids. From germline, CDR1 is WNHNN and CDR2 SYGVQD (reference sequence). Trimming stripped 3 bases from V and 7 bases from J, with 11 bases between. CDR3 sequence: CASSESRVNTQYF. The CDR3 DNA sequence: TGCGCCAGCAGTGAATCTAGAGTAAATACGCAGTATTTT.

The rearrangement uses TRBV2 and TRBJ2-5; D gene ambiguous. The germline V and J ends were trimmed by 2 bases and 13 bases, with 8 bases remaining between them. The germline CDR1 and CDR2 sequences are SNHLY and FYNNEI. This CDR3 region has 10 residues. CDR3 nucleotides: TGTGCCAGCAGTGAAAGAGTGCTGTACTTC. This gives the protein CASSERVLYF.

The rearrangement links TRBV19 to TRBJ2-7; D perhaps matches TRBD1 (5 bases). V was shortened by 3 bases and J by 3 bases, with 9 bases between the two germline ends. This CDR3 is 13 amino acids long. Germline V lookup: CDR1 LNHDA, CDR2 SQIVND (reference sequence). The CDR3 loop reads CASSMGQIYEQYF. As DNA, the CDR3 is TGTGCCAGTAGTATGGGGCAGATCTACGAGCAGTACTTC.

This chain connects TRBV14 to TRBJ2-1, with 8 positions matching TRBD2. The J segment lost 2 bases and the V segment lost 1 base, leaving 4 bases of the junction unmatched. There are 16 residues in the CDR3. The V gene's germline CDR1 is SGHDN and CDR2 FVKESK. Here the CDR3 reads CASSQVSGGPYNEQFF. The CDR3 DNA reads TGTGCCAGCAGCCAAGTGAGCGGGGGTCCCTACAATGAGCAGTTCTTC.

V and J are TRBV5-1 and TRBJ1-2; the D is unclear. This CDR3 has 12 amino acids. Germline V gives CDR1 SGHRS, CDR2 YFSETQ. V was cut by 1 base and J by 6 bases, with 7 bases left in between. CDR3 bases: TGCGCCAGCAGCTTGAACGGAGATGGCTACACCTTC. The encoded protein is CASSLNGDGYTF.

This rearrangement joins TRBV7-8 to TRBJ2-7; 8 nucleotides line up with TRBD2. Trimming took 2 bases from V and 5 from J; bases not matched to a gene: 5. CDR3 length: 14 residues. Germline-derived CDR1 and CDR2 are SGHVS and FQNEAQ. The CDR3 protein is CASSLTSGGNEQYF. The CDR3 DNA follows: TGTGCCAGCAGCTTAACCTCGGGAGGGAACGAGCAGTACTTC.

The J gene is TRBJ1-2, the V gene TRBV5-1; the D is unclear. V lost 0 bases to trimming and J lost 5 bases, with 20 bases between them. The CDR3 totals 17 residues. Germline CDR1 SGHRS, CDR2 YFSETQ. CDR3 coding DNA: TGCGCCAGCAGCTTGGAAGGTGCGACCGCGACTCGGTATGGCTACACCTTC. Its translation: CASSLEGATATRYGYTF.

The V call is TRBV10-3, the J call TRBJ2-1; 13 bases map to TRBD2. Per the germline V gene, CDR1 is ENHRY and CDR2 is SYGVKD. V lost 6 bases to trimming and J lost 5 bases; unmatched junction nucleotides: 4. CDR3 size: 15 residues. CDR3 loop: CAIRSGTSGDNEQFF. CDR3 bases: TGTGCCATCAGATCCGGGACTAGCGGGGACAATGAGCAGTTCTTC.

V gene TRBV18 combines with J gene TRBJ2-4; no reliable D call. V lost 3 bases and J lost 2, with 8 bases in between. The CDR3 has 14 amino acids. CDR1 and CDR2 from the germline V gene are KGHSH and LQKENI. For the CDR3, the DNA is TGTGCCAGCTCACCGTCCGGGTCCAAAAACATTCAGTACTTC. Translation gives CASSPSGSKNIQYF.

The V gene is TRBV19, the J gene TRBJ2-7; 10 nucleotides align to TRBD2. Germline CDR1 LNHDA, CDR2 SQIVND (reference sequence). V gave up 4 bases and J gave up 0 bases; unmatched junction bases: 3. CDR3 length: 15 amino acids. The CDR3 reads CASSSRTSGSYEQYF. Written as DNA, the CDR3 is TGTGCCAGTAGTAGCCGGACTAGCGGCTCCTACGAGCAGTACTTC.

This clone was seen only once. This rearrangement joins TRBV5-4 to TRBJ2-1; 12 bases fit TRBD2. The CDR3 consists of 18 residues. Germline CDR1 and CDR2: SGHNT and YYREEE (reference sequence). The ends lost 0 bases at V and 8 bases at J; junction bases unmatched: 12. The CDR3 DNA reads TGTGCCAGCAGCTTGGAGGGACTAGCGGGCCTTTCTGGGGATGAGCAGTTCTTC. Protein: CASSLEGLAGLSGDEQFF.

The rearrangement uses TRBV5-6 and TRBJ2-7; TRBD2 is a possible D gene (6 bases). The CDR3 runs 16 residues. Germline CDR1 is SGHDT and CDR2 is YYEEEE. Trimming took off 1 base at V and 0 bases at J, with 14 bases between the two ends. The CDR3 loop is CASSLLLDGGSYEQYF. CDR3 coding DNA: TGTGCCAGCAGCTTGTTACTGGACGGGGGCTCCTACGAGCAGTACTTC.

This clone was detected only once. V is TRBV30 and J is TRBJ2-2; 8 nucleotides align to TRBD1. The trim removed 2 bases at V and 5 bases at J, leaving 4 bases unmatched. CDR3 length equals 14 residues. Germline CDR1 GTSNPN, CDR2 SVGIG (reference sequence). CDR3 region: CAWSTNRGTGELFF. In DNA form, the CDR3 reads TGTGCCTGGAGTACAAACAGGGGGACCGGGGAGCTGTTTTTT. Based on the CDR3 plus reference TRBV30 and TRBJ2-2, the full variable domain is SQTIHQWPATLVQPVGSPLSLECTVEGTSNPNLYWYRQAAGRGLQLLFYSVGIGQISSEVPQNLSASRPQDRQFILSSKKLLLSDSGFYLCAWSTNRGTGELFFGEGSRLTVL.

V usage is TRBV7-3 and J usage is TRBJ1-1; the D is unclear. The CDR3 extends over 13 amino acids. V was clipped by 1 base and J by 4 bases, with 7 bases between them. Per the germline V gene, CDR1 is SGHTA and CDR2 is FQGTGA. This chain's CDR3 is CASSLIPSTEAFF. Written as DNA, the CDR3 is TGTGCCAGCAGCTTAATACCCAGCACTGAAGCTTTCTTT.

This chain connects TRBV5-1 to TRBJ2-1, with TRBD2 matching 14 bases. This CDR3 region has 16 residues. Germline CDR1 is SGHRS and CDR2 is YFSETQ. Trimming at V came to 1 base and at J to 10 bases, leaving 7 bases not matched to a gene. CDR3 bases: TGCGCCAGCAGCTTGATGACTAGCGGGGGGGCAGGCGAGCAGTTCTTC. Translating gives CASSLMTSGGAGEQFF.

The rearrangement uses TRBV5-1 and TRBJ1-2, with D tentatively TRBD1 (6 bases). Germline assignment: CDR1 SGHRS and CDR2 YFSETQ. Deletions cut 4 bases from V and 7 bases from J, with 17 bases between. The CDR3 has 14 residues. The CDR3 coding sequence is TGCGCCAGCAGCCGAGGACAGCCCCAGGGTGGCTACACCTTC. Its protein product is CASSRGQPQGGYTF.

The chain uses TRBV4-3 and TRBJ2-4; D might be TRBD1 (6 bases). This CDR3 comprises 14 residues. Trimming shortened V by 4 bases and J by 8 bases, and 15 bases separated the two germline ends. Germline-derived CDR1 and CDR2 are LGHNA and YSLEER. CDR3 DNA: TGCGCCAGCAGCCGAACAGGGTCAGGAGACATTCAGTACTTC. Its translation: CASSRTGSGDIQYF.

V usage is TRBV2 and J usage is TRBJ1-5, with a tentative D call TRBD1 (6 bases). Germline V lookup: CDR1 SNHLY, CDR2 FYNNEI. The ends were cut back, 6 bases at V and 7 bases at J, with 13 bases in the middle. This CDR3 region has 13 residues. CDR3 residues: CASSPGAEQPQHF. The CDR3 DNA follows: TGTGCCAGCAGCCCAGGGGCGGAACAGCCCCAGCATTTT.

The rearrangement links TRBV29-1 to TRBJ2-4; possibly TRBD1 for D (6 bases). Germline V gives CDR1 SQVTM, CDR2 ANQGSEA. Deletions cut 4 bases from V and 3 bases from J, with 16 bases between. The CDR3 consists of 15 residues. The CDR3 bases are TGCAGCGTTGTCTCTGGGGGCCTGGGCAAAAACATTCAGTACTTC. It encodes CSVVSGGLGKNIQYF.

A single count supports this clone. The chain recombines TRBV20-1 with TRBJ1-1; possibly TRBD1 for D (5 bases). Trimming took off 6 bases at V and 6 bases at J, with 11 bases between the two ends. Germline V CDR1 and CDR2: DFQATT, SNEGSKA (reference sequence). CDR3 size: 11 residues. CDR3 region: CSATQGPEAFF. CDR3 nucleotides: TGCAGTGCCACCCAGGGTCCTGAAGCTTTCTTT.